Below, 15 T cell receptor beta chains from the same sample are listed, as sequenced in a study of shared clonotypes between healthy human individuals. Repertoires were generated with immunoSEQ multiplex PCR, while TCRdb's copy carries only in-frame clones and drops some. The sample carries approximately 98,000 clones, around 65% recorded once. The sample comprised memory CD8+ T cells sorted from blood. Subset in this sample: CD45RO+ cells pooled with CCR7-negative TemRA cells. Receptors originate from a woman aged 25 to 39 in good health.

This clone came up many times. This chain connects TRBV7-9 to TRBJ2-7, with D maybe TRBD1 (5 bases). CDR1 is SEHNR, CDR2 FQNEAQ, per germline (reference sequence). Deletions cut 5 bases from V and 1 base from J, with 15 bases between. The length of the CDR3 is 15 residues. The chain's CDR3 is CASSHPGALSYEQYF. The CDR3 coding sequence is TGTGCCAGCAGCCACCCTGGGGCTCTTTCCTACGAGCAGTACTTC.

This clone was picked up a small number of times. The rearrangement uses TRBV9 and TRBJ2-7, with D unclear. The CDR3 is made up of 14 amino acids. Germline V gives CDR1 SGDLS, CDR2 YYNGEE. Trimming stripped 3 bases from V and 4 bases from J, with 14 bases between. The CDR3 coding sequence is TGTGCCAGCAGCGCAGACCAAACCGGTTACGAGCAGTACTTC. Translating it yields CASSADQTGYEQYF.

The chain combines TRBV5-1 with TRBJ2-2, with D maybe TRBD1 (5 bases). Trimming pared 4 bases from V and 1 base from J, leaving 17 bases between. CDR3 length: 17 residues. Looked up from germline, CDR1 is SGHRS and CDR2 is YFSETQ. CDR3 DNA: TGCGCCAGCAGCCGCAAAGACCCCGACAGGAACACCGGGGAGCTGTTTTTT. Its translation: CASSRKDPDRNTGELFF.

CDR3 DNA: TGTGCCACCAAAACAGGCCGAGGCACAGATACGCAGTATTTT. It yields the protein CATKTGRGTDTQYF. The chain carries TRBV15 and TRBJ2-3; D perhaps matches TRBD1 (5 bases). This CDR3 is built from 14 residues. Trimming cost V 7 bases and J 1 base, with 12 bases left between them. Germline V lookup: CDR1 LNHNV, CDR2 YYDKDF (reference sequence).

V and J are TRBV7-8 and TRBJ2-3, with D maybe TRBD1 (6 bases). CDR1 SGHVS and CDR2 FQNEAQ come from the germline V gene. The CDR3 sequence is 17 residues long. Trimming removed 5 bases at V and 3 bases at J, with 21 bases between. The CDR3 region is CASSPLQGRGTTDTQYF. The CDR3 nucleotides read TGTGCCAGCAGCCCTTTACAAGGCAGGGGAACGACAGATACGCAGTATTTT.

The chain carries TRBV18 and TRBJ2-1, with D perhaps TRBD2 (6 bases). V lost 6 bases to trimming and J lost 6 bases, with 15 bases between them. The CDR3 is made up of 14 amino acids. In germline, CDR1 is KGHSH, CDR2 LQKENI. The DNA of the CDR3 is TGTGCCAGCTCCCCCGGGGGTGGGCTCAATGAGCAGTTCTTC. It yields the protein CASSPGGGLNEQFF.

V is TRBV19 and J is TRBJ1-1; TRBD1 is a possible D gene (5 bases). The V end was cut by 5 bases, the J end by 6 bases, with 19 bases between. The V gene's germline CDR1 is LNHDA and CDR2 SQIVND (reference sequence). This CDR3 is built from 15 residues. CDR3: CASSPPGRRGAEAFF. CDR3 DNA: TGTGCCAGTAGTCCCCCGGGCAGAAGGGGCGCTGAAGCTTTCTTT. Full variable domain (rest looked up from reference TRBV19 and TRBJ1-1): DGGITQSPKYLFRKEGQNVTLSCEQNLNHDAMYWYRQDPGQGLRLIYYSQIVNDFQKGDIAEGYSVSREKKESFPLTVTSAQKNPTAFYLCASSPPGRRGAEAFFGQGTRLTVV.

The genes are TRBV19 and TRBJ2-4, with TRBD1 matching over 7 bases. Germline CDR1 is LNHDA and CDR2 is SQIVND (reference sequence). V dropped 5 bases and J dropped 4; count of bases not matched to a gene: 11. The CDR3 contains 16 residues. The CDR3 spells CASSSFLRDRKNIQYF. The CDR3 DNA follows: TGTGCCAGTAGTTCCTTCTTGAGGGACAGAAAAAACATTCAGTACTTC.

This clone showed up just once. The chain carries TRBV2 and TRBJ2-4; TRBD1 matches at 11 bases. This CDR3 comprises 12 residues. J lost 12 bases, V lost 7 bases, and 5 bases had no gene match. Germline CDR1 is SNHLY and CDR2 is FYNNEI. CDR3 DNA sequence: TGTGCCAGCACGGACAGGGGGCAGGGTCAGTACTTC. Protein sequence: CASTDRGQGQYF.

V is TRBV29-1 and J is TRBJ2-4; the D gene is possibly TRBD2 (7 bases). The CDR3 runs 13 residues. Germline V lookup: CDR1 SQVTM, CDR2 ANQGSEA. V was trimmed by 6 bases and J by 8 bases, leaving 17 bases between them. This CDR3 is CSVRNREGDIQYF. CDR3 nucleotides: TGCAGCGTCCGAAACAGGGAGGGGGACATTCAGTACTTC.

CDR3 sequence reads: CASEGSTDTQYF. The CDR3 coding sequence is TGCGCCAGCGAAGGCAGTACAGATACGCAGTATTTT. The chain has TRBV5-1 and TRBJ2-3; D call uncertain. The CDR3 extends over 12 amino acids. Germline loops: CDR1 SGHRS, CDR2 YFSETQ. Trimming removed 7 bases at V and 3 bases at J, with 9 bases between.

The gene calls are TRBV11-1 and TRBJ2-7; no clear D gene. CDR1 and CDR2 (germline): SGHAT, FQDESV (reference sequence). The CDR3 is 15 amino acids. Trimming pared 4 bases from V and 0 bases from J, leaving 13 bases between. The CDR3 DNA sequence: TGTGCCAGCAGCTACAGCATCACCAGCTCCTACGAGCAGTACTTC. Translated: CASSYSITSSYEQYF. Full variable domain (remainder filled in from reference TRBV11-1 and TRBJ2-7): EAEVAQSPRYKITEKSQAVAFWCDPISGHATLYWYRQILGQGPELLVQFQDESVVDDSQLPKDRFSAERLKGVDSTLKIQPAELGDSAMYLCASSYSITSSYEQYFGPGTRLTVT.

This clone has just a few counts. The chain has TRBV6-1 and TRBJ1-2; D gene ambiguous. This CDR3 has 15 residues. CDR1 is MNHNS, CDR2 SASEGT, per germline. Trimming removed 0 bases from V and 4 bases from J, with 12 bases in between. The CDR3 bases are TGTGCCAGCAGTGAAGCGACGGGAGCAGGCTATGGCTACACCTTC. Residues: CASSEATGAGYGYTF.

V is TRBV18 and J is TRBJ2-7; D not certain. The CDR3 is made up of 13 amino acids. The germline V gene has CDR1 KGHSH and CDR2 LQKENI. V was cut by 5 bases and J by 9 bases, with 17 bases left in between. The CDR3 loop reads CASSVASSLGQYF. CDR3 DNA: TGTGCCAGCTCAGTCGCATCCTCTTTAGGGCAGTACTTC.

This clone has a count of ten or more. The chain links TRBV7-9 to TRBJ1-6, with no clear D. The V end lost 5 bases, the J end lost 7 bases, and 15 bases lay between the germline ends. Germline values: CDR1 SEHNR, CDR2 FQNEAQ (reference sequence). There are 15 residues in the CDR3. CDR3 amino acids: CASSARTGGNSPLHF. The CDR3, as DNA: TGTGCCAGCAGCGCCCGGACGGGAGGGAATTCACCCCTCCACTTT.